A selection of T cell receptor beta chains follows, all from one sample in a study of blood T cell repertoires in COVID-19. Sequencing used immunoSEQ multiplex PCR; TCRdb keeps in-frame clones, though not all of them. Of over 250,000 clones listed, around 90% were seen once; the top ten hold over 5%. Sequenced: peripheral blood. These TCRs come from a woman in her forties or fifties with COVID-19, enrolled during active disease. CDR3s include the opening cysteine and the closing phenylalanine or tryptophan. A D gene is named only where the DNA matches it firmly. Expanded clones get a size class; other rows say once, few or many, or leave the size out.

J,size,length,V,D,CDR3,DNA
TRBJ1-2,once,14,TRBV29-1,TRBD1,CSVPRQGTRYGYTF,TGCAGCGTCCCCAGACAGGGGACAAGGTATGGCTACACCTTC
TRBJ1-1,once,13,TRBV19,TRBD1,CASTLQGWTEAFF,TGTGCCAGTACCCTACAGGGGTGGACTGAAGCTTTCTTT
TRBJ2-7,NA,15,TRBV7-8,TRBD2,CASSWGGRDRYEQYF,TGTGCCAGCAGCTGGGGGGGACGGGACCGCTACGAGCAGTACTTC
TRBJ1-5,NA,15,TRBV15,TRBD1,CATSRAGTVNQPQHF,TGTGCCACCAGCAGGGCCGGGACAGTTAATCAGCCCCAGCATTTT
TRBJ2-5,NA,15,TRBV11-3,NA,CASSFSLGPEETQYF,TGTGCCAGCAGCTTTAGTTTGGGGCCAGAAGAGACCCAGTACTTC
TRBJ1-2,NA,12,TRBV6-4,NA,CASKDPGMGYTF,TGTGCCAGCAAGGACCCCGGGATGGGCTACACCTTC
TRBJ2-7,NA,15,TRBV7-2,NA,CASSLAPLALDEQYF,TGTGCCAGCAGCTTAGCCCCGCTAGCGCTCGACGAGCAGTACTTC
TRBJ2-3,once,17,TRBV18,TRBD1,CASSISTGGSGTDTQYF,TGTGCCAGCTCAATATCTACAGGGGGTTCTGGCACAGATACGCAGTATTTT
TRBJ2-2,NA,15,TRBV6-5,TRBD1,CASSLVTGTTGELFF,TGTGCCAGCAGTTTAGTGACAGGGACCACCGGGGAGCTGTTTTTT
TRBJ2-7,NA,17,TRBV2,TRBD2,CASSPRGGLAANYEQYF,TGTGCCAGCAGTCCTCGCGGGGGACTAGCGGCAAACTACGAGCAGTACTTC
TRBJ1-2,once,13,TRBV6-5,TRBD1,CASSTGGAGGYTF,TGTGCCAGCAGTACAGGGGGCGCGGGGGGCTACACCTTC
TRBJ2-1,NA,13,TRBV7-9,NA,CASSLSVDNEQFF,TGTGCCAGCAGCCTCAGTGTGGACAATGAGCAGTTCTTC
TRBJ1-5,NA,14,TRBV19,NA,CASSRGGRDQPQHF,TGTGCCAGTTCAAGGGGGGGCCGGGATCAGCCCCAGCATTTT
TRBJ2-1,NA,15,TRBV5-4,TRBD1,CASSLKGAQYNEQFF,TGTGCCAGCAGCTTAAAGGGGGCGCAGTACAATGAGCAGTTCTTC
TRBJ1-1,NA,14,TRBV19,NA,CASTIGGGNTEAFF,TGTGCCAGTACCATCGGGGGGGGGAACACTGAAGCTTTCTTT
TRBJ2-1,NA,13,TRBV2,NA,CASSDLAGWEQFF,TGTGCCAGCAGTGACTTGGCGGGGTGGGAGCAGTTCTTC
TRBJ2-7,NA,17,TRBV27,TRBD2,CASSPEGLKGLPYEQYF,TGTGCCAGCAGTCCAGAGGGTTTAAAGGGACTACCCTACGAGCAGTACTTC
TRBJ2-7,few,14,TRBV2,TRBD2,CASISSGSAYEQYF,TGTGCCAGCATCAGTAGCGGGAGCGCTTACGAGCAGTACTTC
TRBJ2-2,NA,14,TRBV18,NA,CASSLPVNTGELFF,TGTGCCAGCTCACTCCCCGTGAACACCGGGGAGCTGTTTTTT
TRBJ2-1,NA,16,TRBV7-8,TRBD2,CASSLGVKAGAREQFF,TGTGCCAGCAGTTTAGGGGTAAAAGCGGGAGCTCGGGAGCAGTTCTTC
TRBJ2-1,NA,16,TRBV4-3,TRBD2,CASSQRASGAYNEQFF,TGCGCCAGCAGCCAGAGAGCTAGCGGGGCCTACAATGAGCAGTTCTTC
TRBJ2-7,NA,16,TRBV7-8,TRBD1,CASSLALATGIYEQYF,TGTGCCAGCAGCTTAGCGTTGGCGACAGGGATCTACGAGCAGTACTTC
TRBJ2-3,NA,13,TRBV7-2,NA,CASSFSPTDTQYF,TGTGCCAGCAGCTTTTCTCCCACAGATACGCAGTATTTT
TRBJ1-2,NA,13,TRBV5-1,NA,CASSLPGGYGYTF,TGCGCCAGCTCCTTGCCCGGGGGCTATGGCTACACCTTC
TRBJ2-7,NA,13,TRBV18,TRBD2,CASSPGGIFGQYF,TGTGCCAGCTCACCCGGGGGGATTTTTGGGCAGTACTTC
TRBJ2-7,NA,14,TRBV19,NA,CASSSRQGGDEQYF,TGTGCCAGTAGTTCGCGACAGGGAGGAGATGAGCAGTACTTC
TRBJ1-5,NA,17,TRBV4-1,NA,CASSQETGGYSNQPQHF,TGCGCCAGCAGCCAAGAAACGGGGGGTTATAGCAATCAGCCCCAGCATTTT
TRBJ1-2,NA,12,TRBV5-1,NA,CASSLGDTGNTF,TGCGCCAGCAGCTTGGGGGATACAGGGAACACCTTC
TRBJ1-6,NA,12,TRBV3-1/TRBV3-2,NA,CASSPRDSPLHF,TGTGCCAGCAGCCCCAGGGATTCACCCCTCCACTTT
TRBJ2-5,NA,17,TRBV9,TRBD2,CASSLGTSGTPRETQYF,TGTGCCAGCAGCTTGGGGACTAGCGGGACCCCCCGGGAGACCCAGTACTTC
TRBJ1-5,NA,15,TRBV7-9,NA,CASSRTENSNQPQHF,TGTGCCAGCAGCCGTACAGAAAATAGCAATCAGCCCCAGCATTTT
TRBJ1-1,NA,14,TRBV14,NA,CASSQVNSWTEAFF,TGTGCCAGCAGCCAAGTAAACAGTTGGACTGAAGCTTTCTTT
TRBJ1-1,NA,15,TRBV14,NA,CASSQDRRSGTEAFF,TGTGCCAGCAGCCAAGACAGGAGGTCTGGCACTGAAGCTTTCTTT
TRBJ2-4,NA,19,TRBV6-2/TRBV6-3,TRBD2,CASSLVGLAGDVGKNIQYF,TGTGCCAGCAGTTTAGTCGGACTAGCGGGAGACGTGGGCAAAAACATTCAGTACTTC
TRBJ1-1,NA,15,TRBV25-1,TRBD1,CASSDDRALNTEAFF,TGTGCCAGCAGTGACGACAGGGCCCTGAACACTGAAGCTTTCTTT
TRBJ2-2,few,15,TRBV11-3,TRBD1,CASSPVRQGTGELFF,TGTGCCAGCAGCCCCGTTCGACAGGGCACCGGGGAGCTGTTTTTT
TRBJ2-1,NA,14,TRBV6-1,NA,CASSEGGARNEQFF,TGTGCCAGCAGTGAAGGGGGCGCGAGAAATGAGCAGTTCTTC
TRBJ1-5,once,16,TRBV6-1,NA,CASSANQGQINQPQHF,TGTGCCAGCAGTGCAAATCAGGGACAAATAAATCAGCCCCAGCATTTT
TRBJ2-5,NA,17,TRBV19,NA,CASSTLRSGTRQETQYF,TGTGCCAGTAGTACTCTCAGATCCGGGACACGACAAGAGACCCAGTACTTC
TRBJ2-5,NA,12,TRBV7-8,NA,CATAAPRETQYF,TGTGCGACAGCAGCCCCGAGGGAGACCCAGTACTTC
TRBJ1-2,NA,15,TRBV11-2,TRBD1,CASSSPGGNPYGYTF,TGTGCCAGCAGCTCCCCAGGGGGCAACCCCTATGGCTACACCTTC
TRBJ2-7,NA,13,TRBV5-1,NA,CASSPVSRYEQYF,TGCGCCAGCAGCCCGGTCAGCAGGTACGAGCAGTACTTC
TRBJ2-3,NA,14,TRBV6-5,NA,CASTVTANTDTQYF,TGTGCCAGCACCGTGACAGCTAACACAGATACGCAGTATTTT
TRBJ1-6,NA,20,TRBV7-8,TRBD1,CASSPGTGGRGSSYNSPLHF,TGTGCCAGCAGCCCGGGGACAGGGGGACGGGGTAGCTCCTATAATTCACCCCTCCACTTT
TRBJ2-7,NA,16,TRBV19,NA,CASSGGRTGTAYEQYF,TGTGCCAGTAGCGGGGGACGGACAGGAACAGCCTACGAGCAGTACTTC
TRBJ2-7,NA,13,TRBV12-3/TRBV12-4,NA,CASMGDFRNEQYF,TGTGCCAGCATGGGAGACTTTAGAAACGAGCAGTACTTC
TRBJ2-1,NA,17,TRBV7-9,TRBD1,CASSLVVIGQGTDEQFF,TGTGCCAGCAGCTTAGTTGTCATAGGACAGGGAACCGATGAGCAGTTCTTC
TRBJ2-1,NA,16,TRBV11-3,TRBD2,CASSAEREGRLSEQFF,TGTGCCAGCAGCGCAGAGCGGGAGGGCCGTTTAAGTGAGCAGTTCTTC
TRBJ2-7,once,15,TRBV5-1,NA,CASSPDDSPTYEQYF,TGCGCCAGCAGCCCTGATGACTCGCCAACTTACGAGCAGTACTTC
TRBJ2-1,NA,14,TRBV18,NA,CASSPGSSYNEQFF,TGTGCCAGCTCACCAGGTAGCTCCTACAATGAGCAGTTCTTC
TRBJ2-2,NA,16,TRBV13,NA,CASSFLGGELTGELFF,TGTGCCAGCAGCTTCTTAGGGGGGGAGCTAACCGGGGAGCTGTTTTTT
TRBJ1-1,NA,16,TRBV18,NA,CASSSALWGMNTEAFF,TGTGCCAGCTCATCGGCCCTTTGGGGCATGAACACTGAAGCTTTCTTT
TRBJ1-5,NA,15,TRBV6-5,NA,CASSYSKTTGWPQHF,TGTGCCAGCAGTTACTCGAAAACTACAGGGTGGCCCCAGCATTTT